A single sample is the source of the 8 T cell receptor beta chains below, sequenced in a study of cytomegalovirus exposure and HLA in healthy donors. The method was immunoSEQ multiplex PCR; TCRdb's version includes in-frame clones alone and lacks a portion of them. The sample lists approximately 280,000 clones; approximately 87% were seen once. The specimen sequenced was PBMCs. All receptors come from a woman between 18 and 29 years old in good health and CMV-seronegative.

In its sample, this clone was seen a few times. V is TRBV5-1 and J is TRBJ1-5; D uncertain. The CDR3 is made up of 13 amino acids. V was clipped by 1 base and J by 2 bases, with 4 bases between them. The germline V gene encodes CDR1 SGHRS and CDR2 YFSETQ. The CDR3 DNA sequence: TGCGCCAGCAGCTTGTCCGGCAATCAGCCCCAGCATTTT. Its protein product is CASSLSGNQPQHF.

V and J are TRBV12-5 and TRBJ2-1; unclear D gene. Germline CDR1 is LGHNT and CDR2 is FRNRAP. The V and J ends lost 2 bases and 5 bases respectively, with 7 bases between them. The CDR3 covers 13 residues. CDR3 sequence: CASGLSQDNEQFF. The CDR3 DNA follows: TGTGCTAGTGGTTTGTCCCAGGACAATGAGCAGTTCTTC.

In this sample, this clone turned up a few times. The CDR3 region has the DNA TGTGCCAGCAGCCTAAACACTGAAGCTTTCTTT. It specifies CASSLNTEAFF. V is TRBV7-9 and J is TRBJ1-1; D is uncertain. The V gene's germline CDR1 is SEHNR and CDR2 FQNEAQ (reference sequence). The CDR3 is 11 amino acids. V was trimmed by 5 bases and J by 2 bases, leaving 3 bases between them. Full variable domain (remainder filled in from reference TRBV7-9 and TRBJ1-1): DTGVSQNPRHKITKRGQNVTFRCDPISEHNRLYWYRQTLGQGPEFLTYFQNEAQLEKSRLLSDRFSAERPKGSFSTLEIQRTEQGDSAMYLCASSLNTEAFFGQGTRLTVV.

Comments on this clone: The sample contains more than one DNA sequence encoding this CDR3. The genes are TRBV14 and TRBJ2-5; TRBD2 agrees at 11 bases. CDR1 is SGHDN and CDR2 is FVKESK in the germline V gene. V trimming: 4 bases; J trimming: 2 bases; junction bases outside the gene matches: 6. The CDR3 has 16 residues. CDR3 sequence (DNA): TGTGCCAGCAGCCTCCGACTAGCGGGGAGACAAGAGACCCAGTACTTC. Amino acid sequence: CASSLRLAGRQETQYF.

The rearrangement links TRBV2 to TRBJ2-2, with a weak D call TRBD1 (6 bases). V was clipped by 7 bases and J by 3 bases, with 12 bases between them. This CDR3 has 14 amino acids. Germline V gene data show CDR1 as SNHLY and CDR2 as FYNNEI. The CDR3 bases are TGTGCCAGCAATATGGACAGCTACACCGGGGAGCTGTTTTTT. This encodes CASNMDSYTGELFF.

CDR3 bases: TGTGCCAGCAGATGGACAGAAACTAATGAAAAACTGTTTTTT. Its protein is CASRWTETNEKLFF. The chain uses TRBV6-1 and TRBJ1-4; D possibly corresponds to TRBD1 (6 bases). V lost 6 bases, J lost 1 base, and 9 bases lay in between. This CDR3 region has 14 residues. CDR1 is MNHNS and CDR2 is SASEGT in the germline V gene.

This chain connects TRBV18 to TRBJ1-5; a possible D gene is TRBD1 (5 bases). Trimming removed 3 bases at V and 1 base at J, with 10 bases between. This CDR3 region has 15 residues. Germline CDR1 KGHSH, CDR2 LQKENI. CDR3 region: CASSPGGNSNQPQHF. The CDR3 bases are TGTGCCAGCTCACCTGGGGGGAACAGCAATCAGCCCCAGCATTTT.

The chain combines TRBV11-3 with TRBJ2-2; D possibly corresponds to TRBD1 (6 bases). Looked up from germline, CDR1 is SGHNT and CDR2 is YENEEA. V lost 3 bases, J lost 6 bases, and 11 bases lay in between. The CDR3 loop spans 14 amino acids. Here the CDR3 DNA reads TGTGCCAGCAGCTTCCAGGGGTCCCCCGGGGAGCTGTTTTTT. It specifies CASSFQGSPGELFF.